This T cell receptor (beta chain) is drawn from a study of shared clonotypes between healthy human individuals. General study results and limits: It was only blood that was sampled, and tissue repertoires likely differ. Generally, naive subsets (rather than memory subsets) showed larger estimated richness.

Assay execution proceeded at the deep level. The data were produced by immunoSEQ multiplex PCR, yet TCRdb's version contains in-frame clones alone and is incomplete. The table shows over a million clones, with approximately 78% occurring only once. This clone was seen a handful of times. The antigen is unknown. Germline values: CDR1 SGHRS, CDR2 YFSETQ. Trimming at V came to 4 bases and at J to 2 bases, leaving 7 bases not matched to a gene. The CDR3 covers 15 residues. The clonotype comes from a man aged 18 to 30 in good health. Some clones in this sample may be carry-over from other donors' samples. The V and J genes are TRBV5-1 and TRBJ2-7, with 9 bases that match TRBD1. Sequencing input: memory CD4+ T cells from PBMCs. Regarding subset: CD45RA-negative fraction. CDR3 residues: CASSNPGTGTYEQYF. CDR3 nucleotides: TGCGCCAGCAGCAACCCGGGGACAGGGACCTACGAGCAGTACTTC.